This TCR beta chain was sequenced for a study of T cells expressing NK-cell markers. Study-wide background: Sorted T-cell subsets CD3+CD56+NKG2C+, CD3+CD56+NKG2C- and CD3+CD56-NKG2C+ were TCR beta-sequenced.

TCRdb reprocessed the 5' RACE reads and reports one entry per CDR3 protein, with no DNA. This repertoire comprises about 380,000 distinct CDR3 sequences; its ten largest clones make up roughly 5.4%. The CDR3 totals 15 residues. This chain joins TRBV12-3 or TRBV12-4 and TRBJ2-3; TCRdb's D gene call, TRBD1, goes unchecked for lack of DNA. The sample taken for sequencing was blood T cells: a sorted CD56 or NKG2C T cell subset, CD4+ or CD8+ T cells, or bulk PBMC T cells (not recorded which). This TCR was recovered from a man between 18 and 69 years old in good health. CDR3 region: CASSLSGPRTDTQYF.